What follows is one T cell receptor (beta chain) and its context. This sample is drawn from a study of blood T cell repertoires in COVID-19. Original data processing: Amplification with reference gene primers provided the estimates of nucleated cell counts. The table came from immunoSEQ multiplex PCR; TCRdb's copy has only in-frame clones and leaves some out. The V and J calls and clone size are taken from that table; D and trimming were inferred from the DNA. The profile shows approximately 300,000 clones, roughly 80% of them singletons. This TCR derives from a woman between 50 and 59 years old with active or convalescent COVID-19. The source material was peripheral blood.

As DNA, the CDR3 is TGTGCCAGCAGTGCCGCCCCGGCAGGGGCTAACTATGGCTACACCTTC. Encoded protein: CASSAAPAGANYGYTF. The rearrangement uses TRBV6-4 and TRBJ1-2, with D tentatively TRBD1 (6 bases). Germline V lookup: CDR1 MRHNA, CDR2 SNTAGT. V was pared by 4 bases and J by 0 bases, with 15 bases between. The CDR3 is 16 residues long.